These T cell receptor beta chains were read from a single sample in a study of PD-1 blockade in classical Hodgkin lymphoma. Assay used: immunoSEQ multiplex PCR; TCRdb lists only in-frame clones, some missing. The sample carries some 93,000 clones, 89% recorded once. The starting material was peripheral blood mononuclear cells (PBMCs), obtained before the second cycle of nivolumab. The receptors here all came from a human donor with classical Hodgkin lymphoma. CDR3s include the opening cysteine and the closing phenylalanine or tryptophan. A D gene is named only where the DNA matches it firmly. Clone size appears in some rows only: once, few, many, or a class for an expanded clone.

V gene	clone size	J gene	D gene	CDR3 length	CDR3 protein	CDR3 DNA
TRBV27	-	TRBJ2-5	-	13	CASSIGQRETQYF	TGTGCCAGCAGTATCGGACAGCGAGAGACCCAGTACTTC
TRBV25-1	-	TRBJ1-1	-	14	CASKGSGRGTEAFF	TGTGCCAGCAAGGGAAGCGGACGGGGCACTGAAGCTTTCTTT
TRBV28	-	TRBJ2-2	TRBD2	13	CASRRGGTGELFF	TGTGCCAGCAGGCGGGGGGGGACTGGGGAGCTGTTTTTT
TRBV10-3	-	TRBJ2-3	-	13	CAISATSTDTQYF	TGTGCCATCAGTGCGACTAGCACAGATACGCAGTATTTT
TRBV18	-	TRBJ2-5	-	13	CASSLIDGGTQYF	TGTGCCAGCTCACTTATCGACGGGGGGACCCAGTACTTC
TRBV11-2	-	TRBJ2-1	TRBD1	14	CASSRTGTYNEQFF	TGTGCCAGCAGCAGGACAGGGACCTACAATGAGCAGTTCTTC
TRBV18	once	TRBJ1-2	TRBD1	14	CASSGQGKGYGYTF	TGTGCCAGCTCGGGACAGGGAAAAGGCTATGGCTACACCTTC
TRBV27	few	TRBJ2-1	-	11	CASTLGYEQFF	TGTGCCAGCACCCTTGGCTATGAGCAGTTCTTC
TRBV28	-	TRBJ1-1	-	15	CASSTTQGVWTEAFF	TGTGCCAGCAGCACTACACAGGGTGTTTGGACTGAAGCTTTCTTT
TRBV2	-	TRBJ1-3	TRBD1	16	CASSGWDRSSGNTIYF	TGTGCCAGCAGTGGTTGGGACAGAAGCTCTGGAAACACCATATATTTT
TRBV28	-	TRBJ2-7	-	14	CASSPLGLAYEQYF	TGTGCCAGCAGTCCCCTCGGACTGGCCTACGAGCAGTACTTC
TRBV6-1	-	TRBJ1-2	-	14	CASAGRRDNYGYTF	TGTGCCAGCGCGGGACGCCGCGACAACTATGGCTACACCTTC
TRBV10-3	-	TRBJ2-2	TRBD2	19	CAISEPGTSGRADTGELFF	TGTGCCATCAGTGAGCCGGGGACTAGCGGGAGGGCGGACACCGGGGAGCTGTTTTTT
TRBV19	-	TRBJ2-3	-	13	CASSIKKPDTQYF	TGTGCCAGTAGTATCAAGAAGCCAGATACGCAGTATTTT
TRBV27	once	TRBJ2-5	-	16	CASSLWAGVHQETQYF	TGTGCCAGCAGTTTATGGGCAGGGGTTCACCAAGAGACCCAGTACTTC
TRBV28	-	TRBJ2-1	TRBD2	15	CASSFLRELYNEQFF	TGTGCCAGCAGTTTCCTGCGGGAGCTCTACAATGAGCAGTTCTTC
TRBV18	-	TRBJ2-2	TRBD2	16	CASSLSPSGRAAELFF	TGTGCCAGCTCACTTTCACCTAGCGGGAGGGCCGCGGAGCTGTTTTTT
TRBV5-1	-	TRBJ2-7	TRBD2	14	CASSPGTSTYEQYF	TGCGCCAGCAGCCCCGGGACTAGCACCTACGAGCAGTACTTC
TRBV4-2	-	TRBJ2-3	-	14	CASSQELVTDTQYF	TGTGCCAGCAGCCAAGAGTTAGTGACAGATACGCAGTATTTT
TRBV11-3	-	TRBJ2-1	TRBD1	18	CASSLKGAQGAPYNEQFF	TGTGCCAGCAGCTTAAAAGGAGCACAGGGGGCTCCCTACAATGAGCAGTTCTTC
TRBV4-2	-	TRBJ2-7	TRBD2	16	CASSPGTSGGTYEQYF	TGTGCCAGCAGCCCCGGGACTAGCGGGGGTACCTACGAGCAGTACTTC
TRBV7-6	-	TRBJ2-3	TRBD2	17	CASSLPGTSGGMSTQYF	TGTGCCAGCAGCTTACCCGGGACTAGCGGGGGGATGAGTACGCAGTATTTT
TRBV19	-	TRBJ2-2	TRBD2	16	CASTPLTSGRTGELFF	TGTGCCAGTACCCCGTTGACTAGCGGGAGAACCGGGGAGCTGTTTTTT
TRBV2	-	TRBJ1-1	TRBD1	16	CASGSENQGAGTEAFF	TGTGCCAGCGGTTCTGAAAACCAGGGGGCCGGGACTGAAGCTTTCTTT
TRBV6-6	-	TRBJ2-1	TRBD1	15	CASTPDRGRGNEQFF	TGTGCCAGCACCCCTGACAGGGGGCGTGGGAATGAGCAGTTCTTC
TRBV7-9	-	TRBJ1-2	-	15	CASSPSAWVSSGYTF	TGTGCCAGCAGCCCTAGCGCTTGGGTCAGTTCTGGCTACACCTTC
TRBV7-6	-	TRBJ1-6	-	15	CASSLAGGGPSPLHF	TGTGCCAGCAGCTTAGCGGGAGGGGGGCCTTCACCCCTCCACTTT
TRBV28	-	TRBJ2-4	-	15	CASSPQGLGKNIQYF	TGTGCCAGCAGTCCCCAGGGGTTAGGCAAAAACATTCAGTACTTC
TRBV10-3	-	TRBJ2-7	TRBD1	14	CAIRSGQGSYEQYF	TGTGCCATCCGATCGGGACAGGGCTCCTACGAGCAGTACTTC
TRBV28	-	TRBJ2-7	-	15	CASSLRVIGDYEQYF	TGTGCCAGCAGTTTGAGGGTAATTGGAGACTACGAGCAGTACTTC
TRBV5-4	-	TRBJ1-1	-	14	CASSLGQTNTEAFF	TGTGCCAGCAGCTTGGGGCAGACAAACACTGAAGCTTTCTTT
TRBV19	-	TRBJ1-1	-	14	CASSLVGLGTEAFF	TGTGCCAGTAGTTTGGTAGGGCTGGGCACTGAAGCTTTCTTT
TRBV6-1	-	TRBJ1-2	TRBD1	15	CASSEGGTGLYGYTF	TGTGCCAGCAGTGAAGGCGGGACAGGGCTCTATGGCTACACCTTC
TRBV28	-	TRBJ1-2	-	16	CASKGVERVRDYGYTF	TGTGCCAGCAAGGGGGTAGAAAGGGTTCGGGACTATGGCTACACCTTC
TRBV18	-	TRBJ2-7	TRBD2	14	CASSAGLAGYEQYF	TGTGCCAGCTCAGCGGGACTAGCAGGCTACGAGCAGTACTTC
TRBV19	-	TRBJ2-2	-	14	CASSPSVGPGELFF	TGTGCCAGTAGCCCATCCGTGGGTCCCGGGGAGCTGTTTTTT
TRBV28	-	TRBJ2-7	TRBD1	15	CASRLGQGVAYEQYF	TGTGCCAGCAGGCTAGGACAGGGGGTGGCCTACGAGCAGTACTTC
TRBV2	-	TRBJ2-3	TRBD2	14	CASRVLAGGYTQYF	TGTGCCAGCAGAGTTCTAGCGGGGGGCTATACGCAGTATTTT
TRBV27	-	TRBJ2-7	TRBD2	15	CASRPERGYYAEQYF	TGTGCCAGCAGACCGGAGCGGGGGTATTACGCCGAGCAGTACTTC
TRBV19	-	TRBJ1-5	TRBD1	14	CASSIDGQGSAQHF	TGTGCCAGTAGTATAGACGGACAGGGATCCGCCCAGCATTTT
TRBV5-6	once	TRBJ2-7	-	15	CASSLGGGIPYEQYF	TGTGCCAGCAGCCTTGGAGGGGGGATCCCCTACGAGCAGTACTTC
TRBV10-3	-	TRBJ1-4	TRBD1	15	CAISDLGQENEKLFF	TGTGCCATCAGTGACTTGGGACAGGAAAATGAAAAACTGTTTTTT